These 16 T cell receptor beta chains were all obtained from the same sample, sequenced in a study of cytomegalovirus exposure and HLA in healthy donors. Use of 60 Vbeta and 13 Jbeta primers characterized the PCR. Produced via immunoSEQ multiplex PCR; TCRdb's table is partial and in-frame only. This table has approximately 200,000 clones, approximately 80% appearing once. The sample was PBMCs. These receptors were taken from a woman younger than 45 in good health and CMV-seropositive.

The V gene is TRBV9, the J gene TRBJ1-1, with 7 bases identical to TRBD1. V shed 4 bases, J shed 4 bases, and the junction held 4 bases outside the gene matches. CDR3 size: 13 residues. The germline CDR1 and CDR2 sequences are SGDLS and YYNGEE. As DNA, the CDR3 is TGTGCCAGCAGCACAGGGGTAAGCACTGAAGCTTTCTTT. This encodes CASSTGVSTEAFF.

The gene calls are TRBV14 and TRBJ1-1, with 7 bases fitting TRBD1. Germline V lookup: CDR1 SGHDN, CDR2 FVKESK. CDR3 size: 12 residues. J was trimmed by 8 bases and V by 4 bases; bases with no gene match: 4. The CDR3 sequence is CASSRTGSEAFF. As DNA, the CDR3 is TGTGCCAGCAGCCGGACAGGTAGCGAAGCTTTCTTT.

The gene calls are TRBV7-6 and TRBJ1-1; D gene unclear. CDR1 and CDR2 from the germline V gene are SGHVS and FNYEAQ. Between the trimmed V and J ends, which lost 2 bases and 0 bases, there was a span of 4 bases. This CDR3 spans 13 amino acids. In DNA form, the CDR3 reads TGTGCCAGCAGCTTATCTGTGAACACTGAAGCTTTCTTT. It codes for CASSLSVNTEAFF.

The rearrangement joins TRBV28 to TRBJ1-3; D uncertain. This CDR3 has 14 residues. The ends were cut back, 7 bases at V and 0 bases at J, with 10 bases in the middle. Germline CDR1 MDHEN, CDR2 SYDVKM. The CDR3 sequence: CASTSVPSGNTIYF. The CDR3 nucleotides read TGTGCCAGCACTAGCGTCCCCTCTGGAAACACCATATATTTT.

The chain couples TRBV4-2 to TRBJ2-2, with D unclear. CDR1 is LGHNA and CDR2 is YNFKEQ in the germline V gene. Trimming shortened V by 1 base and J by 5 bases, and 11 bases separated the two germline ends. CDR3 length: 15 residues. CDR3 loop: CASSQGHRRTGELFF. The CDR3 coding sequence is TGTGCCAGCAGCCAAGGGCACAGAAGAACCGGGGAGCTGTTTTTT.

V usage is TRBV15 and J usage is TRBJ1-3; D not certain. The V gene's germline CDR1 is LNHNV and CDR2 YYDKDF (reference sequence). This CDR3 is 13 amino acids long. V was cut by 8 bases and J by 5 bases, with 13 bases left in between. CDR3 sequence reads: CATSTGSRNTIYF. The CDR3 nucleotides read TGTGCCACCTCTACGGGGTCACGAAACACCATATATTTT.

The CDR3 DNA is TGTGCCAGTAGTCCGGGGTTGAGCAATCAGCCCCAGCATTTT. Encoded protein: CASSPGLSNQPQHF. V gene TRBV19 combines with J gene TRBJ1-5; D unclear. V lost 5 bases, J lost 1 base, and 9 bases lay in between. The CDR3 covers 14 residues. Germline V gives CDR1 LNHDA, CDR2 SQIVND (reference sequence).

The rearrangement joins TRBV19 to TRBJ1-1; TRBD1 agrees at 9 bases. V shed 5 bases and J 5 bases; nucleotides not matched to a gene: 3. CDR3 length: 13 amino acids. Looked up from germline, CDR1 is LNHDA and CDR2 is SQIVND (reference sequence). CDR3 protein: CASSPDRGTEAFF. The CDR3 DNA reads as TGTGCCAGTAGTCCCGACAGGGGGACTGAAGCTTTCTTT.

The table lists this clone with a count of one. J is TRBJ2-1 and V is TRBV4-1, with 16 bases lining up with TRBD2. In germline, CDR1 is MGHRA, CDR2 YSYEKL. The CDR3 spans 18 residues. Trimming at V came to 4 bases and at J to 5 bases, leaving 8 bases not matched to a gene. This chain's CDR3 is CASSPPPGLAGGHNEQFF. The CDR3 DNA reads TGCGCCAGCAGCCCCCCACCGGGACTAGCGGGGGGGCACAATGAGCAGTTCTTC.

The chain uses TRBV11-3 and TRBJ2-1; no clear D. V lost 5 bases and J 5 bases, leaving 7 bases between the germline ends. This CDR3 is 12 amino acids long. CDR1 is SGHNT, CDR2 YENEEA, per germline. The chain's CDR3 is CASSQANNEQFF. DNA of the CDR3: TGTGCCAGCAGCCAGGCGAACAATGAGCAGTTCTTC.

The chain carries TRBV10-3 and TRBJ2-7, with a tentative D call TRBD2 (7 bases). The CDR3 is 14 residues long. Trimming shortened V by 5 bases and J by 0 bases, and 11 bases separated the two germline ends. The germline V gene encodes CDR1 ENHRY and CDR2 SYGVKD. The CDR3 DNA reads as TGTGCCATCAGTTGGGGGGGGGCCTCCTACGAGCAGTACTTC. Its translation is CAISWGGASYEQYF.

CDR3 loop: CASSAQQGVQQTQYF. The CDR3 DNA is TGTGCCAGCAGTGCCCAACAGGGGGTTCAACAGACCCAGTACTTC. The chain recombines TRBV6-1 with TRBJ2-5; TRBD1 aligns across 8 bases. Germline lookup yields CDR1 MNHNS and CDR2 SASEGT. The CDR3 length is 15 residues. Trimming cost V 4 bases and J 6 bases; bases outside gene matches: 10.

In its sample, this clone was seen a few times. The chain combines TRBV7-9 with TRBJ2-1; 9 positions match TRBD2. The germline V gene has CDR1 SEHNR and CDR2 FQNEAQ (reference sequence). This CDR3 has 19 residues. J was trimmed by 3 bases and V by 2 bases; bases with no gene match: 14. The CDR3 sequence is CASSLSMDGSGGGYNEQFF. DNA of the CDR3: TGTGCCAGCAGCTTATCCATGGACGGTAGCGGGGGAGGCTACAATGAGCAGTTCTTC. Variable domain in full (rest from reference TRBV7-9 and TRBJ2-1): DTGVSQNPRHKITKRGQNVTFRCDPISEHNRLYWYRQTLGQGPEFLTYFQNEAQLEKSRLLSDRFSAERPKGSFSTLEIQRTEQGDSAMYLCASSLSMDGSGGGYNEQFFGPGTRLTVL.

The CDR3 protein is CASSSLAGLSSYNEQFF. DNA of the CDR3: TGTGCCAGCAGTTCCCTAGCGGGCCTAAGCTCCTACAATGAGCAGTTCTTC. The chain carries TRBV28 and TRBJ2-1; 8 bases are a match to TRBD2. This CDR3 is built from 17 residues. The germline gives CDR1 MDHEN, CDR2 SYDVKM. V was pared by 4 bases and J by 0 bases, with 8 bases of the junction left unmatched.

The CDR3 DNA reads TGCAGCGTTGAAGACGGGGGTGAAGCTTTCTTT. Its translation: CSVEDGGEAFF. V usage is TRBV29-1 and J usage is TRBJ1-1; weak D call: TRBD1 (5 bases). This CDR3 is 11 amino acids long. Germline CDR1 is SQVTM and CDR2 is ANQGSEA. V was shortened by 0 bases and J by 7 bases, with 6 bases between the two germline ends. Drawing the rest from reference TRBV29-1 and TRBJ1-1, the complete variable domain is SAVISQKPSRDICQRGTSLTIQCQVDSQVTMMFWYRQQPGQSLTLIATANQGSEATYESGFVIDKFPISRPNLTFSTLTVSNMSPEDSSIYLCSVEDGGEAFFGQGTRLTVV.

The chain couples TRBV6-5 to TRBJ2-7; possibly TRBD1 for D (5 bases). Looked up from germline, CDR1 is MNHEY and CDR2 is SVGAGI. This CDR3 comprises 14 residues. The V end lost 6 bases, the J end lost 2 bases, and 14 bases lay between the germline ends. The CDR3, as DNA: TGTGCCAGCAGGTCGACAGAGAACGCCTACGAGCAGTACTTC. Translating it yields CASRSTENAYEQYF.